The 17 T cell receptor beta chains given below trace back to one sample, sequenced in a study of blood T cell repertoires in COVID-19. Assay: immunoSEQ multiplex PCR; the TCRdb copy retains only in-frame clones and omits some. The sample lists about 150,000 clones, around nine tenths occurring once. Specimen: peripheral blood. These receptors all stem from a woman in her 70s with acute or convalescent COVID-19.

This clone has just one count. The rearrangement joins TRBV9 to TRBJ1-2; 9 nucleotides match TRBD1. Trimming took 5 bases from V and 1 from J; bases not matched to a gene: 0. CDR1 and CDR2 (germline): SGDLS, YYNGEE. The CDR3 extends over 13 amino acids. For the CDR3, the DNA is TGTGCCAGCAGGGACAGGGGTAACTATGGCTACACCTTC. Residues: CASRDRGNYGYTF. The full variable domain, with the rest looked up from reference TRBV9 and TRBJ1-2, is DSGVTQTPKHLITATGQRVTLRCSPRSGDLSVYWYQQSLDQGLQFLIQYYNGEERAKGNILERFSAQQFPDLHSELNLSSLELGDSALYFCASRDRGNYGYTFGSGTRLTVV.

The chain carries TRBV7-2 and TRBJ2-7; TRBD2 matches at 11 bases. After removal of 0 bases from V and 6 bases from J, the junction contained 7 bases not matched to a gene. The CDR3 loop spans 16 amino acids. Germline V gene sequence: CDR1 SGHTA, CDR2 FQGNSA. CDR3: CASSLAFSGGASEQYF. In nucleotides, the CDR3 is TGTGCCAGCAGCTTAGCATTTAGCGGGGGGGCCTCCGAGCAGTACTTC.

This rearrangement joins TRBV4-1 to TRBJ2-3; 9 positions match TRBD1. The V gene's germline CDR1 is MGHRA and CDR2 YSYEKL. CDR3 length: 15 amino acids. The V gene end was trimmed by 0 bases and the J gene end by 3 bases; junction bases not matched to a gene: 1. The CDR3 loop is CASSQEQGATDTQYF. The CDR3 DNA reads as TGCGCCAGCAGCCAAGAACAGGGGGCGACAGATACGCAGTATTTT.

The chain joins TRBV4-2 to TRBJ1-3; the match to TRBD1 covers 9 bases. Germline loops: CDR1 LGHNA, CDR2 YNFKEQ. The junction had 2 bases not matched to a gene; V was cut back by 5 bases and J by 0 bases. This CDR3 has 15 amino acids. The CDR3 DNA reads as TGTGCCAGCAGCGAGGGACAGGGCTCTGGAAACACCATATATTTT. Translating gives CASSEGQGSGNTIYF.

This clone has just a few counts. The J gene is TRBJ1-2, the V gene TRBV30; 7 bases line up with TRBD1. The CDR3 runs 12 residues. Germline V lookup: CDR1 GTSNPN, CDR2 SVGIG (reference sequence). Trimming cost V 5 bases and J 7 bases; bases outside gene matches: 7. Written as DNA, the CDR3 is TGTGCCTGGGACAGGGTGCAGGGTGGCTACACCTTC. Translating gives CAWDRVQGGYTF.

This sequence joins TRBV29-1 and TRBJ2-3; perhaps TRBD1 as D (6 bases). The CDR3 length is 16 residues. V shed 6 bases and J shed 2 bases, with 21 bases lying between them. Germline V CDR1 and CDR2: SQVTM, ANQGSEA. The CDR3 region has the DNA TGCAGCGTGGTCCGAGGGACACCGAAACACACAGATACGCAGTATTTT. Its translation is CSVVRGTPKHTDTQYF.

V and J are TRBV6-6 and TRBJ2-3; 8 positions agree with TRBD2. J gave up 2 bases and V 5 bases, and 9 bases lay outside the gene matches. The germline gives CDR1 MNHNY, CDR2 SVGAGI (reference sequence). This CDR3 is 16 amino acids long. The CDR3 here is CASSTKRGSSTDTQYF. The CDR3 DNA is TGTGCCAGCAGTACCAAGCGGGGGTCATCCACAGATACGCAGTATTTT.

CDR3 sequence reads: CASKVGGATAYEQYF. The CDR3 DNA follows: TGTGCCAGCAAAGTAGGCGGAGCAACTGCCTACGAGCAGTACTTC. J is TRBJ2-7 and V is TRBV6-5; D unclear. This CDR3 is built from 15 residues. Germline V gene data show CDR1 as MNHEY and CDR2 as SVGAGI. V lost 7 bases and J 2 bases, leaving 18 bases between the germline ends.

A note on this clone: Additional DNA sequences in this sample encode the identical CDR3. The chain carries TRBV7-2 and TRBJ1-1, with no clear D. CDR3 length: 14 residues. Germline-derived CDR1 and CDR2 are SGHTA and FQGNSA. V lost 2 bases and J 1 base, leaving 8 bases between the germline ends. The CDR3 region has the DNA TGTGCCAGCAGCTTACGAGGGTCGAACACTGAAGCTTTCTTT. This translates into CASSLRGSNTEAFF. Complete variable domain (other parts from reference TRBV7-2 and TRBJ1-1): GAGVSQSPSNKVTEKGKDVELRCDPISGHTALYWYRQSLGQGLEFLIYFQGNSAPDKSGLPSDRFSAERTGGSVSTLTIQRTQQEDSAVYLCASSLRGSNTEAFFGQGTRLTVV.

The CDR3 region is CSLNRGRTEAFF. CDR3 nucleotide sequence: TGCAGCTTGAACAGGGGGAGGACTGAAGCTTTCTTT. The gene calls are TRBV29-1 and TRBJ1-1; 8 bases align to TRBD1. J gave up 5 bases and V 8 bases, and 7 bases lay outside the gene matches. Germline V gene data show CDR1 as SQVTM and CDR2 as ANQGSEA. This CDR3 has 12 residues.

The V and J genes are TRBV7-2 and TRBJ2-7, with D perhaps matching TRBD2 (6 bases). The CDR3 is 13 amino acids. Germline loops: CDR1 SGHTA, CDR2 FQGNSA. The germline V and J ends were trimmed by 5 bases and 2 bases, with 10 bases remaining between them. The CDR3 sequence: CASSIGGAYEQYF. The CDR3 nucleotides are TGTGCCAGCAGCATCGGGGGTGCCTACGAGCAGTACTTC. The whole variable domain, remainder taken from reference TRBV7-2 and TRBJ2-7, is GAGVSQSPSNKVTEKGKDVELRCDPISGHTALYWYRQSLGQGLEFLIYFQGNSAPDKSGLPSDRFSAERTGGSVSTLTIQRTQQEDSAVYLCASSIGGAYEQYFGPGTRLTVT.

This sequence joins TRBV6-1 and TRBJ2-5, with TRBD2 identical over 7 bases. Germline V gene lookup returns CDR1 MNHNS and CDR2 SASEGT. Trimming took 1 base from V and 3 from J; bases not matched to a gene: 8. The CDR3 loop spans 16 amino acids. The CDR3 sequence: CASSEGGGVSEETQYF. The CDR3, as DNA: TGTGCCAGCAGTGAAGGTGGGGGGGTCTCCGAAGAGACCCAGTACTTC.

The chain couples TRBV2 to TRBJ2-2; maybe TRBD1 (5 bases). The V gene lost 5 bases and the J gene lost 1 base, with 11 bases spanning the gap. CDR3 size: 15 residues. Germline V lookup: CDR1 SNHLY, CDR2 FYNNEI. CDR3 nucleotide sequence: TGTGCCAGCAGTACGACAGATAGGAACACCGGGGAGCTGTTTTTT. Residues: CASSTTDRNTGELFF.

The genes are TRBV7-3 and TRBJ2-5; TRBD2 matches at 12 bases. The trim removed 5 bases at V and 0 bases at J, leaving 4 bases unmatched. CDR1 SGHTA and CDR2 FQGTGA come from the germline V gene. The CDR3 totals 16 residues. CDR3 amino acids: CASSRTSGGNQETQYF. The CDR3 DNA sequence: TGTGCCAGCAGCCGTACTAGCGGGGGGAACCAAGAGACCCAGTACTTC. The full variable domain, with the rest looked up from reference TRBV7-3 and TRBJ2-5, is GAGVSQTPSNKVTEKGKYVELRCDPISGHTALYWYRQSLGQGPEFLIYFQGTGAADDSGLPNDRFFAVRPEGSVSTLKIQRTERGDSAVYLCASSRTSGGNQETQYFGPGTRLLVL.

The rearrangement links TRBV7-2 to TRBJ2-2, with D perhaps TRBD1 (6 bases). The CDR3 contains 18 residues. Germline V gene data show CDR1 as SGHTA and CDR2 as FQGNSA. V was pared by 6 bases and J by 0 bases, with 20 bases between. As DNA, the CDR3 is TGTGCCAGCAGTTTTGGGCGGATGCGGACAGCGAACACCGGGGAGCTGTTTTTT. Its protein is CASSFGRMRTANTGELFF.

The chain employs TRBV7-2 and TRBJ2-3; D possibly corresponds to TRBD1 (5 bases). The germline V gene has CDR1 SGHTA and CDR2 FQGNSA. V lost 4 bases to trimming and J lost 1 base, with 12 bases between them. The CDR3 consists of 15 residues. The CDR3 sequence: CASSSRPTGTDTQYF. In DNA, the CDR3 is TGTGCCAGCAGCTCTAGACCGACAGGCACAGATACGCAGTATTTT.

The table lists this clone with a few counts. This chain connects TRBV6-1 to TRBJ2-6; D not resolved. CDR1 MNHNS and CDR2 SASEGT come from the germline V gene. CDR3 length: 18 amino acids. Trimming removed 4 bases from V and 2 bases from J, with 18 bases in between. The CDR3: CASSAPPGLRTGANVLTF. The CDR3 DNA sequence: TGTGCCAGCAGTGCCCCCCCGGGTTTGAGAACTGGGGCCAACGTCCTGACTTTC.